Each of the 2 T cell receptor beta chains below was sequenced from the same sample in a study of cytomegalovirus exposure and HLA in healthy donors. Primers: 60 Vbeta forward and 13 Jbeta reverse. Assay: immunoSEQ multiplex PCR; the TCRdb copy retains only in-frame clones and omits some. This table holds more than 65,000 clones, 76% found once. Sequenced sample: PBMCs. The receptors were sampled from a middle-aged man in good health and CMV-seronegative.

This clone was detected a few times. The chain has TRBV28 and TRBJ2-2; 9 bases are shared with TRBD1. The junction had 7 bases not matched to a gene; V was cut back by 7 bases and J by 1 base. The CDR3 spans 16 residues. Per the germline V gene, CDR1 is MDHEN and CDR2 is SYDVKM. CDR3 nucleotides: TGTGCCAGCATTACTACGGGACAGGGGAACACCGGGGAGCTGTTTTTT. This translates into CASITTGQGNTGELFF. The complete variable domain, with remaining parts taken from reference TRBV28 and TRBJ2-2, reads DVKVTQSSRYLVKRTGEKVFLECVQDMDHENMFWYRQDPGLGLRLIYFSYDVKMKEKGDIPEGYSVSREKKERFSLILESASTNQTSMYLCASITTGQGNTGELFFGEGSRLTVL.

J is TRBJ1-2 and V is TRBV7-9, with D hard to call. V was trimmed by 1 base and J by 2 bases, leaving 11 bases between them. This CDR3 region has 15 residues. Germline CDR1 is SEHNR and CDR2 is FQNEAQ (reference sequence). The CDR3 bases are TGTGCCAGCAGCTTAGTATTACTGCAAAACTATGGCTACACCTTC. This sequence encodes CASSLVLLQNYGYTF.